The source of this TCR beta chain is a study of cytomegalovirus exposure and HLA in healthy donors. Notes on the study in general: Among TCR beta chains, those listed as cytomegalovirus-associated numbered around 160. In vitro assays verified that a few CMV-associated chains recognized CMV antigens specifically.

The sample holds one count of this clone. The antigen remains unidentified. Sequencing used immunoSEQ multiplex PCR; TCRdb keeps in-frame clones, though not all of them. The table lists roughly 130,000 clones, approximately 89% of them singletons. This TCR was recovered from a man in his thirties or forties in good health and CMV-seronegative. Input material: PBMCs.

This CDR3 is CASSQDRSFNQPQHF. CDR3 DNA: TGCGCCAGCAGCCAAGATCGGTCCTTCAATCAGCCCCAGCATTTT. This rearrangement joins TRBV4-1 to TRBJ1-5, with D hard to call. Germline V gene sequence: CDR1 MGHRA, CDR2 YSYEKL. The CDR3 covers 15 residues. Trimming pared 0 bases from V and 3 bases from J, leaving 9 bases between.